This is a list of T cell receptor beta chains from one sample in a study of Tregs in tolerant kidney transplant recipients. Produced via immunoSEQ multiplex PCR; TCRdb's table is partial and in-frame only. The data show about 120,000 clones, around nine tenths seen once. Source material: CD4+ T cells from blood. Receptors originate from a human donor in good health. Each CDR3 is given with its conserved first and last residue. D genes are given only for firm matches. Size tells how often a clone was seen (once, few, many) or the class of an expanded clone, and some rows leave it out.

v_gene,d_gene,j_gene,abundance,CDR3nt,CDR3aa
TRBV11-3,TRBD1,TRBJ1-1,NA,TGTGCCAGCAGCTTGGGACAGGGGGGCGGCACTGAAGCTTTCTTT,CASSLGQGGGTEAFF
TRBV5-1,NA,TRBJ1-1,once,TGCGCCAGCAGCTTGATGGGGAACACTGAAGCTTTCTTT,CASSLMGNTEAFF
TRBV19,NA,TRBJ1-2,NA,TGTGCCGGCAGGGTGGGCTATGGCTACACCTTC,CAGRVGYGYTF
TRBV18,TRBD1,TRBJ1-2,NA,TGTGCCAGCTCACAATGGACAGGGGATGGCTACACCTTC,CASSQWTGDGYTF
TRBV2,TRBD2,TRBJ2-2,NA,TGTGCCAGCAGTGTGACTAGCGGGAGAGGGACCGGGGAGCTGTTTTTT,CASSVTSGRGTGELFF
TRBV9,TRBD1,TRBJ1-2,NA,TGTGCCAGCAGCGTAGCTGGACAGGGCCTCTATGGCTACACCTTC,CASSVAGQGLYGYTF
TRBV11-1,NA,TRBJ2-7,NA,TGTGCCAGCAGCTTACAGTTCGGAGAGCAGTACTTC,CASSLQFGEQYF
TRBV5-8,NA,TRBJ2-5,NA,TGTGCCAGCAGCTTGGCGGCAGGCCCCTCCGGGGAGACCCAGTACTTC,CASSLAAGPSGETQYF
TRBV7-8,NA,TRBJ2-5,NA,TGTGCCAGCAGCTTAGGGCCCACACAACTCGGAGAGACCCAGTACTTC,CASSLGPTQLGETQYF
TRBV2,NA,TRBJ2-2,NA,TGTGCCAGCAGTGATGGGGGTCTTTACACCGGGGAGCTGTTTTTT,CASSDGGLYTGELFF
TRBV29-1,TRBD1,TRBJ2-7,NA,TGCAGCGTTGAACGTGACAGGGGAAGCGAGCAGTACTTC,CSVERDRGSEQYF
TRBV9,NA,TRBJ2-1,NA,TGTGCCAGCAGCGTAGAAAGGGGACGGGAGCAGTTCTTC,CASSVERGREQFF
TRBV30,TRBD1,TRBJ1-5,once,TGTGCCTGGAGTGCCTCCGACAGGGGACGGGCGCAGCCCCAGCATTTT,CAWSASDRGRAQPQHF
TRBV27,NA,TRBJ2-2,once,TGTGCCAGCAGTGGCAGGGTGAACACCGGGGAGCTGTTTTTT,CASSGRVNTGELFF
TRBV27,TRBD1,TRBJ1-2,NA,TGTGCCAGCAGAGGGGACAGTCTTGGCTATGGCTACACCTTC,CASRGDSLGYGYTF
TRBV5-4,NA,TRBJ1-2,NA,TGTGCCAGCACCGGCCGGCAGGAAGGGCACTATGGCTACACCTTC,CASTGRQEGHYGYTF
TRBV5-4,TRBD2,TRBJ2-3,NA,TGTGCCAGCAGCATGGGGACTAGCGGGATGACAGATACGCAGTATTTT,CASSMGTSGMTDTQYF
TRBV6-5,NA,TRBJ1-1,NA,TGTGCCAGCAGTCTCTGGTCGTCACGGTCTGAAGCTTTCTTT,CASSLWSSRSEAFF
TRBV4-1,NA,TRBJ2-7,NA,TGCGCCAGCAGCCAAGGGCCGAAAGGCGAGCAGTACTTC,CASSQGPKGEQYF
TRBV6-4,TRBD1,TRBJ2-1,NA,TGTGCCAGCAGTGGGACAGGGGAATACAATGAGCAGTTCTTC,CASSGTGEYNEQFF
TRBV25-1,TRBD1,TRBJ1-4,NA,TGTGCCAGCAGTGAATATAGGGCAGGGGGTGAAAAACTGTTTTTT,CASSEYRAGGEKLFF
TRBV6-1,TRBD2,TRBJ2-2,NA,TGTGCCAGCCTAGCGGGAGGGCGACGGACCGGGGAGCTGTTTTTT,CASLAGGRRTGELFF
TRBV19,NA,TRBJ1-1,NA,TGTGCCAGTAAGAGCCCCGGGAGGAACACTGAAGCTTTCTTT,CASKSPGRNTEAFF
TRBV12-2,NA,TRBJ2-7,NA,TGTGCAAGTCGCTTAGCACAGGGGGCCTACGAGCAGTACTTC,CASRLAQGAYEQYF